Below, 13 T cell receptor beta chains from the same sample are listed, as sequenced in a study of shared clonotypes between healthy human individuals. Only in-frame clones appear in the TCRdb table, and some are missing; sequencing was by immunoSEQ multiplex PCR. The sample carries some 680,000 clones, around 78% recorded once. The specimen was memory CD4+ T cells sorted from blood. Subset of the sample: CD45RA-negative fraction. These receptors originate from a woman aged 25-40 years in good health.

The chain is built from TRBV15 and TRBJ2-6, with D possibly matching TRBD1 (5 bases). The CDR3 contains 17 residues. The germline V gene has CDR1 LNHNV and CDR2 YYDKDF (reference sequence). Trimming left V 5 bases short and J 0 bases short, with 14 bases between. Written as DNA, the CDR3 is TGTGCCACCAGCCTCACAGGAGTTTTCTCTGGGGCCAACGTCCTGACTTTC. Translating it yields CATSLTGVFSGANVLTF.

The chain combines TRBV27 with TRBJ1-1; D may be TRBD1 (5 bases). The CDR3 sequence is 17 residues long. Trimming removed 8 bases from V and 1 base from J, with 23 bases in between. The germline gives CDR1 MNHEY, CDR2 SMNVEV (reference sequence). CDR3 amino acids: CASFSGRPGRQNTEAFF. In DNA, the CDR3 is TGTGCCAGCTTCTCGGGTCGTCCGGGACGGCAGAACACTGAAGCTTTCTTT.

A single count supports this clone. The chain employs TRBV12-5 and TRBJ2-1, with no clear D. This CDR3 spans 13 amino acids. Trimming cost V 6 bases and J 5 bases, with 11 bases left between them. The germline CDR1 and CDR2 sequences are LGHNT and FRNRAP. CDR3 sequence: CASGIRADNEQFF. DNA of the CDR3: TGTGCTAGTGGGATTCGGGCGGACAATGAGCAGTTCTTC.

V is TRBV9 and J is TRBJ2-3; 7 positions match TRBD2. There are 15 residues in the CDR3. V lost 6 bases and J lost 2; bases outside the gene matches: 9. Per germline, CDR1 SGDLS and CDR2 YYNGEE. The CDR3 reads CASNPSGTNTDTQYF. CDR3 nucleotides: TGTGCCAGCAACCCGTCCGGGACTAACACAGATACGCAGTATTTT. Looking up the rest from reference TRBV9 and TRBJ2-3 gives the full variable domain: DSGVTQTPKHLITATGQRVTLRCSPRSGDLSVYWYQQSLDQGLQFLIQYYNGEERAKGNILERFSAQQFPDLHSELNLSSLELGDSALYFCASNPSGTNTDTQYFGPGTRLTVL.

This clone was counted only a few times. The identical CDR3 is also encoded by other nucleotide sequences in the sample. CDR3 coding DNA: TGTGCCAGCAGCTTAGACGCGCTTAGCAATCAGCCCCAGCATTTT. This encodes CASSLDALSNQPQHF. The chain is built from TRBV7-2 and TRBJ1-5; D is unresolved. The CDR3 totals 15 residues. With 1 base removed from V and 0 bases from J, the gap between germline ends came to 7 bases. Germline V lookup: CDR1 SGHTA, CDR2 FQGNSA. The full variable domain, with the rest looked up from reference TRBV7-2 and TRBJ1-5, is GAGVSQSPSNKVTEKGKDVELRCDPISGHTALYWYRQSLGQGLEFLIYFQGNSAPDKSGLPSDRFSAERTGGSVSTLTIQRTQQEDSAVYLCASSLDALSNQPQHFGDGTRLSIL.

There are many counts of this clone. The chain carries TRBV5-6 and TRBJ2-2; maybe TRBD2 (5 bases). CDR3 length: 15 amino acids. Trimming cost V 1 base and J 0 bases, with 7 bases left between them. Germline CDR1 SGHDT, CDR2 YYEEEE. The CDR3 DNA sequence: TGTGCCAGCAGCTTGATCGGGACGAACACCGGGGAGCTGTTTTTT. Protein sequence: CASSLIGTNTGELFF.

This chain joins TRBV6-1 and TRBJ2-3; D may correspond to TRBD1 or TRBD2 (5 bases each). Germline V gene sequence: CDR1 MNHNS, CDR2 SASEGT. This CDR3 contains 13 residues. Trimming took 6 bases from V and 6 from J, leaving 13 bases between them. CDR3 region: CASRGPITDTQYF. Written as DNA, the CDR3 is TGTGCCAGCAGGGGACCGATAACGGATACGCAGTATTTT.

V and J are TRBV28 and TRBJ1-2; a weak D match, TRBD1 (5 bases). The CDR3 sequence is 13 residues long. Germline CDR1 reads MDHEN; CDR2 reads SYDVKM. V lost 2 bases and J lost 4, with 8 bases in between. CDR3 sequence reads: CASSLGAGYGYTF. The CDR3 DNA reads TGTGCCAGCAGTTTAGGGGCGGGCTATGGCTACACCTTC.

V is TRBV7-3 and J is TRBJ2-3; the match to TRBD1 covers 8 bases. Germline loops: CDR1 SGHTA, CDR2 FQGTGA. This CDR3 is 12 amino acids long. V dropped 5 bases and J dropped 9; count of bases not matched to a gene: 4. CDR3 sequence: CASSGQGVTQYF. CDR3 DNA sequence: TGTGCCAGCAGCGGACAGGGAGTAACGCAGTATTTT. Combining the CDR3 with reference TRBV7-3 and TRBJ2-3 gives the whole variable domain GAGVSQTPSNKVTEKGKYVELRCDPISGHTALYWYRQSLGQGPEFLIYFQGTGAADDSGLPNDRFFAVRPEGSVSTLKIQRTERGDSAVYLCASSGQGVTQYFGPGTRLTVL.

The J gene is TRBJ2-1, the V gene TRBV6-1; unclear D gene. The CDR3 contains 14 residues. V was shortened by 3 bases and J by 0 bases, with 6 bases between the two germline ends. Germline loops: CDR1 MNHNS, CDR2 SASEGT. For the CDR3, the DNA is TGTGCCAGCAGTGACCACTTCTCCTACAATGAGCAGTTCTTC. Protein sequence: CASSDHFSYNEQFF.

The V gene is TRBV14, the J gene TRBJ2-5; TRBD1 aligns across 7 bases. This CDR3 spans 15 amino acids. The V segment lost 3 bases and the J segment 1 base; nucleotides outside the gene matches: 5. CDR1 SGHDN and CDR2 FVKESK come from the germline V gene. The CDR3 loop is CASSQTTGAQETQYF. The CDR3 region has the DNA TGTGCCAGCAGCCAGACTACAGGGGCCCAAGAGACCCAGTACTTC.

The chain links TRBV28 to TRBJ1-5; 11 bases are a match to TRBD1. Per the germline V gene, CDR1 is MDHEN and CDR2 is SYDVKM. The CDR3 consists of 14 residues. V was clipped by 6 bases and J by 8 bases; unmatched bases: 6. CDR3 protein: CASSPGQGDEPQHF. The CDR3 coding sequence is TGTGCCAGCAGCCCGGGACAGGGGGACGAGCCCCAGCATTTT.

The chain uses TRBV4-1 and TRBJ2-5; 7 nucleotides align to TRBD2. Germline V gene lookup returns CDR1 MGHRA and CDR2 YSYEKL. The junction had 7 bases not matched to a gene; V was cut back by 0 bases and J by 3 bases. The length of the CDR3 is 16 residues. Here the CDR3 reads CASSQDRRGSKETQYF. In DNA form, the CDR3 reads TGCGCCAGCAGCCAAGATCGGCGCGGGAGCAAAGAGACCCAGTACTTC.